This T cell receptor (beta chain) was obtained from a study of T cells expressing NK-cell markers. Study-level information: Sorted T-cell subsets CD3+CD56+NKG2C+, CD3+CD56+NKG2C- and CD3+CD56-NKG2C+ were TCR beta-sequenced.

Whole-study findings and limits: Six of the donors carried dominant NKG2C+ clonotypes that took up about 1.0-7.5% of their CD8+ T cells. For a few donors, these clonotypes were likewise the leading ones in the CD3+CD56-NKG2C+ fraction.

From germline, CDR1 is SEHNR and CDR2 FQNEAQ (reference sequence). The CDR3 extends over 16 amino acids. Making the TCR beta cDNA relied on 5'RACE template switching with UMIs. Reanalyzing the 5' RACE reads, TCRdb keeps one entry per CDR3 protein, without DNA. The sample table includes 300,000 to 450,000 distinct CDR3 sequences. Concerning this clonotype: Its target is unknown.

The sample comprised blood T cells: a sorted CD56 or NKG2C T cell subset, CD4+ or CD8+ T cells, or bulk PBMC T cells (not recorded which). The clonotype originates from a man aged 18 to 69 in good health. The chain employs TRBV7-9 and TRBJ2-1; the D call from TCRdb, TRBD2, cannot be confirmed without DNA. The CDR3 sequence: CASSPRGTSGGREQFF. The full variable domain, with the rest looked up from reference TRBV7-9 and TRBJ2-1, is DTGVSQNPRHKITKRGQNVTFRCDPISEHNRLYWYRQTLGQGPEFLTYFQNEAQLEKSRLLSDRFSAERPKGSFSTLEIQRTEQGDSAMYLCASSPRGTSGGREQFFGPGTRLTVL.